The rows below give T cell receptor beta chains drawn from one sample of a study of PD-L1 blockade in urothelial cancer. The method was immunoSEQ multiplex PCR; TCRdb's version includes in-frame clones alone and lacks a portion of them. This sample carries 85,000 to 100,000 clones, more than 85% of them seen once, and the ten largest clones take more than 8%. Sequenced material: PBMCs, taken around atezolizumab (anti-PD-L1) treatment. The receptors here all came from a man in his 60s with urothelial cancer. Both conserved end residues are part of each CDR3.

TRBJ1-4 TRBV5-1 CASSLDTRDRGSEWGKLFF
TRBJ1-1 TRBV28 CASSSLGTGGVYTEAFF
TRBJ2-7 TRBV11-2 CASSLRWGEPYEQYF
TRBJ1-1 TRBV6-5 CASRDRARRTEAFF
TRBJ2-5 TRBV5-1 CASSLGFLAGAQETQYF
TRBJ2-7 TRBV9 CASSAPGAYKRQYF
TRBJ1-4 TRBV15 CATSNRFEKLFF
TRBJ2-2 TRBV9 CASQKGGVSGELFF
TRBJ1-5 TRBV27 CASSSQGRGANRQPQHF
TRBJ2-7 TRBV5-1 CASSLRTSGSHEQYF
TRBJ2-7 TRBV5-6 CASSPYGGSYEQYF
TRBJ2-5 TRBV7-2 CASSLANNRGQYF
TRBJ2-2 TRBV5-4 CASSADRRNTGELFF
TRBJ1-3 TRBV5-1 CASSGSSGNTIYF
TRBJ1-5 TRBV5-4 CASSLIGLGHQPQHF
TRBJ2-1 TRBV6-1 CASTSHSGDYNEQFF